This is a list of T cell receptor beta chains from one sample in a study of OX40 agonist ivuxolimab in advanced cancers. Using immunoSEQ multiplex PCR, the repertoire was profiled, and TCRdb retains in-frame clones only, with some absent. The sample lists roughly 51,000 clones, roughly 90% occurring once. The sample was CD4+ or CD8+ T cells sorted from blood, taken in a trial of the OX40 agonist ivuxolimab. Receptors were obtained from an adult with an advanced solid tumor such as melanoma, head and neck, liver or kidney cancer. CDR3s include the opening cysteine and the closing phenylalanine or tryptophan. D genes are given only for firm matches. Some rows mark clone size as missing; the rest say once, few, many or name a class of expanded clone.

>-|-|TRBJ2-5|TRBV5-4
CASSLGGTQETQYF
TGTGCCAGCAGCTTAGGCGGCACCCAAGAGACCCAGTACTTC
>-|TRBD1|TRBJ2-2|TRBV4-2
CASSQEGQRAKTGELFF
TGTGCCAGCAGCCAAGAGGGACAGCGAGCGAAAACCGGGGAGCTGTTTTTT
>-|TRBD1|TRBJ1-1|TRBV18
CASSPMGQGNTEAFF
TGTGCCAGCTCACCAATGGGACAGGGAAACACTGAAGCTTTCTTT
>-|TRBD2|TRBJ2-1|TRBV9
CASSPRLADSHNEQFF
TGTGCCAGCAGCCCCCGACTAGCGGACTCCCACAATGAGCAGTTCTTC
>few|TRBD1|TRBJ2-7|TRBV30
CAWSVLGLGQGSYEQYF
TGTGCCTGGAGTGTACTCGGACTGGGACAGGGGAGCTACGAGCAGTACTTC
>-|TRBD1|TRBJ2-7|TRBV10-3
CAISVAGGYEQYF
TGTGCCATCAGTGTTGCAGGGGGCTACGAGCAGTACTTC
>-|-|TRBJ2-5|TRBV5-4
CASSLEVLQETQYF
TGTGCCAGCAGCTTGGAAGTCCTCCAAGAGACCCAGTACTTC
>-|-|TRBJ1-2|TRBV19
CATSNRAPYGYTF
TGTGCCACCTCCAACAGGGCCCCCTATGGCTACACCTTC
>-|-|TRBJ1-1|TRBV7-8
CASSLVVEKNTEAFF
TGTGCCAGCAGCTTAGTCGTGGAAAAAAACACTGAAGCTTTCTTT
>-|TRBD2|TRBJ2-1|TRBV4-1
CASSPFGTSRYNEQFF
TGCGCCAGCAGCCCCTTTGGGACTAGCAGATACAATGAGCAGTTCTTC
>-|TRBD2|TRBJ2-7|TRBV11-1
CASSLAWTSYEQYF
TGTGCCAGCAGCTTAGCGTGGACTAGCTACGAGCAGTACTTC
>-|TRBD1|TRBJ2-1|TRBV14
CASSRVSGGANEQFF
TGTGCCAGCAGCCGGGTTTCAGGGGGTGCCAATGAGCAGTTCTTC
>-|-|TRBJ1-4|TRBV23-1
CASSLLRCRIGGEKLFF
TGCGCCAGCAGTCTCCTCCGTTGTAGGATAGGGGGTGAAAAACTGTTTTTT
>-|-|TRBJ2-7|TRBV7-5
CARSPRGDRGYEQYF
TGTGCCAGAAGCCCCCGGGGGGACAGGGGTTACGAGCAGTACTTC
>-|-|TRBJ1-2|TRBV7-2
CASSLWAGNYGYTF
TGTGCCAGCAGCTTGTGGGCAGGGAACTATGGCTACACCTTC
>-|-|TRBJ1-5|TRBV2
CASTPGFGGGWQPQHF
TGTGCCAGCACCCCAGGGTTCGGGGGTGGATGGCAGCCCCAGCATTTT
>-|TRBD2|TRBJ2-3|TRBV27
CASTPRGSKLDTQYF
TGTGCCAGCACCCCCCGCGGGAGCAAGTTAGATACGCAGTATTTT
>-|-|TRBJ1-1|TRBV5-1
CASSTGPRGTEAFF
TGCGCCAGCAGCACGGGACCCCGGGGGACTGAAGCTTTCTTT
>-|-|TRBJ2-1|TRBV2
CASRAPQPGGQFF
TGTGCCAGCCGGGCCCCTCAACCCGGGGGGCAGTTCTTC
>-|TRBD2|TRBJ2-2|TRBV4-1
CASSQDSLAGISTGELFF
TGCGCCAGCAGCCAAGATTCCCTAGCGGGGATTTCCACCGGGGAGCTGTTTTTT
>-|-|TRBJ1-1|TRBV20-1
CSAQGVGNAFF
TGCAGTGCTCAGGGAGTAGGTAACGCTTTCTTT
>-|TRBD1|TRBJ2-1|TRBV18
CASSPQETGDLYNEQFF
TGTGCCAGCTCACCCCAAGAAACAGGGGATCTTTACAATGAGCAGTTCTTC
>few|-|TRBJ1-1|TRBV5-1
CASSLGQANTEAFF
TGCGCCAGCAGCTTGGGACAGGCTAACACTGAAGCTTTCTTT
>-|TRBD2|TRBJ2-1|TRBV6-4
CASSELPGLATYNEQFF
TGTGCCAGCAGCGAACTCCCGGGACTAGCGACCTACAATGAGCAGTTCTTC
>-|TRBD2|TRBJ2-7|TRBV5-6
CASSYPGTSGRKTDEQYF
TGTGCCAGCAGTTACCCCGGGACTAGCGGACGCAAGACCGACGAGCAGTACTTC
>-|-|TRBJ2-7|TRBV28
CASSLGPGTYEQYF
TGTGCCAGCAGTCTGGGACCGGGAACCTACGAGCAGTACTTC
>-|TRBD1|TRBJ2-5|TRBV6-6
CASSYTGDQETQYF
TGTGCCAGCAGTTACACAGGGGACCAAGAGACCCAGTACTTC
>-|-|TRBJ1-2|TRBV11-3
CASIHINGAYGYTF
TGTGCCAGCATCCACATAAACGGGGCTTATGGCTACACCTTC
>-|TRBD1|TRBJ2-2|TRBV9
CASSVDRGGVAGELFF
TGTGCCAGCAGCGTGGACAGGGGTGGGGTGGCCGGGGAGCTGTTTTTT
>once|TRBD1|TRBJ2-3|TRBV6-6
CASRETGTSTDTQYF
TGTGCCAGCAGAGAGACAGGGACAAGCACAGATACGCAGTATTTT
>once|TRBD1|TRBJ2-1|TRBV28
CASSWDRGLDEQFF
TGTGCCAGCAGTTGGGACAGGGGTTTGGATGAGCAGTTCTTC
>-|-|TRBJ2-2|TRBV7-9
CASSPTGLLNTGELFF
TGTGCCAGCAGCCCAACGGGACTCCTGAACACCGGGGAGCTGTTTTTT
>-|TRBD1|TRBJ1-2|TRBV18
CASSPPRTGANYGYTF
TGTGCCAGCTCACCACCGAGGACAGGGGCGAACTATGGCTACACCTTC
>-|-|TRBJ2-7|TRBV6-6
CASSYGQGRYSYEQYF
TGTGCCAGCAGTTACGGCCAGGGCAGGTACTCCTACGAGCAGTACTTC
>-|TRBD2|TRBJ2-2|TRBV19
CASSPSSGSSGGELFF
TGTGCCAGTAGTCCTTCGAGCGGGAGTTCCGGCGGGGAGCTGTTTTTT
>-|TRBD1|TRBJ1-5|TRBV4-1
CASSFRTGGGQPQHF
TGCGCCAGCAGCTTCCGGACAGGGGGAGGTCAGCCCCAGCATTTT
>-|TRBD1|TRBJ2-1|TRBV6-1
CASTPRGLRNEQFF
TGTGCCAGCACCCCCAGGGGGTTGAGAAATGAGCAGTTCTTC
>-|TRBD1|TRBJ1-2|TRBV2
CASSAGGRGYTF
TGTGCCAGCAGCGCAGGGGGACGTGGCTACACCTTC
>-|TRBD2|TRBJ2-3|TRBV7-3
CASTLAGRTDTQYF
TGTGCCAGTACCCTAGCGGGACGCACAGATACGCAGTATTTT
>-|-|TRBJ2-3|TRBV27
CASSFWSGRGDTQYF
TGTGCCAGCAGTTTTTGGAGCGGAAGGGGAGATACGCAGTATTTT
>-|-|TRBJ1-5|TRBV9
CASSVQGQVNQPQHF
TGTGCCAGCAGCGTACAAGGTCAGGTCAATCAGCCCCAGCATTTT
>-|-|TRBJ2-7|TRBV5-1
CASSLVTSYEQYF
TGCGCCAGCAGCTTGGTGACCTCCTACGAGCAGTACTTC
>once|-|TRBJ1-2|TRBV4-1
CASSQAGYYGYTF
TGCGCCAGCAGCCAAGCAGGGTACTATGGCTACACCTTC
>-|-|TRBJ2-1|TRBV11-1
CASSLVEMGEQFF
TGTGCCAGCAGCCTAGTTGAGATGGGTGAGCAGTTCTTC
>-|-|TRBJ2-3|TRBV4-1
CASSQVASTDTQYF
TGCGCCAGCAGCCAAGTAGCGAGCACAGATACGCAGTATTTT